This entry describes one T cell receptor (beta chain). This sample stems from a study of blood T cell repertoires in COVID-19. Study overall: Donors in the United States, Italy and Spain gave samples during acute or convalescent COVID-19. PBMCs, B-cell-depleted T cells, or T cells were the source of the cDNA or gDNA that made up the material.

The CDR3 has 15 amino acids. Germline values: CDR1 SGHDT, CDR2 YYEEEE. V lost 2 bases, J lost 0 bases, and 11 bases lay in between. Original processing notes: Amplification of reference gene primers was used by the study to estimate nucleated cell counts. Sequencing was performed with immunoSEQ multiplex PCR; in TCRdb, only in-frame clones are kept and a portion is missing. Clone size and the V and J calls come from that table; the DNA yielded D and trimming. The table records 85,000 to 120,000 clones, around four fifths of them present only once. The sequenced sample was peripheral blood. V usage is TRBV5-6 and J usage is TRBJ1-1; D is possibly TRBD1 (6 bases). The clonotype was recovered from a man in his forties with active or convalescent COVID-19. CDR3 DNA sequence: TGTGCCAGCAGCTTCTCAGGGGTTATGAACACTGAAGCTTTCTTT. Protein sequence: CASSFSGVMNTEAFF.